This TCR beta chain comes out of a study of cytotoxic CD8 clonotypes in ibrutinib-treated CLL. Study-level background: Overall, about 25 responses were partial and 2 complete; following median roughly 62 months, roughly 15 patients stayed remitted and roughly twelve progressed.

Overall study findings and caveats: Patients had baseline clonality above age-matched healthy donors, and this clonality moved with circulating CD8+ T-cell counts. Under therapy, public clonotypes either contracted or stayed stable, and they were uncommon.

This CDR3 has 15 residues. Trimming pared 0 bases from V and 4 bases from J, leaving 11 bases between. The germline V gene has CDR1 SGHNT and CDR2 YYREEE (reference sequence). As for this clone: The antigen remains unidentified.

Data came from immunoSEQ multiplex PCR; TCRdb stores just in-frame clones and leaves some out. Of about 76,000 clones listed, around 78% were seen once; the top ten hold roughly 35%. This sequence joins TRBV5-4 and TRBJ2-1; no clear D. Sequenced here: PBMCs, sampled after 24 months of ibrutinib treatment. The TCR sequence derives from a human donor with chronic lymphocytic leukemia. The CDR3 DNA sequence: TGTGCCAGCAGCTTGGATGTGGGAACTTACAATGAGCAGTTCTTC. Translated, it gives CASSLDVGTYNEQFF.